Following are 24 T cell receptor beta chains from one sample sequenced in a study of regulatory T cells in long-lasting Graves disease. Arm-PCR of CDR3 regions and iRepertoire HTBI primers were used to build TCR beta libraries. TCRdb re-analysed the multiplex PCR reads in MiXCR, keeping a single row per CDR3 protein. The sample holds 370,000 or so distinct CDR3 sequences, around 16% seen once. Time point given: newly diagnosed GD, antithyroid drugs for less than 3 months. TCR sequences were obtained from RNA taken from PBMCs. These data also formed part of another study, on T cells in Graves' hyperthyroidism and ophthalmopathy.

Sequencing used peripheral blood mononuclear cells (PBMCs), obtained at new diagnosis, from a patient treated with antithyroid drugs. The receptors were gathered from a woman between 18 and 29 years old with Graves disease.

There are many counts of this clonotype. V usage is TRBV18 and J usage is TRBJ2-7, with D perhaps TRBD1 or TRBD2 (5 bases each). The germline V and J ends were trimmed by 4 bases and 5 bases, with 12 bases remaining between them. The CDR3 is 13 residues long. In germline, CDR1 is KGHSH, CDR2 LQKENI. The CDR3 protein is CASSQREGDEQYF. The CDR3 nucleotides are TGTGCCAGCTCACAACGGGAAGGGGACGAGCAGTACTTC.

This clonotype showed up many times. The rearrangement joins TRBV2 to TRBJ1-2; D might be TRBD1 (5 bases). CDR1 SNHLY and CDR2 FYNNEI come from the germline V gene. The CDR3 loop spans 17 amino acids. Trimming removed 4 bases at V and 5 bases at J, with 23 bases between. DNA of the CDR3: TGTGCCAGCAGTGGGCCCCCAGGGAATTCACGGTGGTATGGCTACACCTTC. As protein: CASSGPPGNSRWYGYTF.

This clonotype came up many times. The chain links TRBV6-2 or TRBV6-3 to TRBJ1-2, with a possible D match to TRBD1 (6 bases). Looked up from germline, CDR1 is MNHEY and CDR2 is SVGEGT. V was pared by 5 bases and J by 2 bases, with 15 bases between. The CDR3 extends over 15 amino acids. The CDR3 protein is CASSTMIGGNYGYTF. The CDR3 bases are TGTGCCAGCAGTACCATGATAGGGGGGAACTATGGCTACACCTTC.

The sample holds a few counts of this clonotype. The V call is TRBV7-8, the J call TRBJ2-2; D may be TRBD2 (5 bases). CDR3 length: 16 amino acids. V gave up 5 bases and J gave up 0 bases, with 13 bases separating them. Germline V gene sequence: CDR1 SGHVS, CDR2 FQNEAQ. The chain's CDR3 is CASSPRTSANTGELFF. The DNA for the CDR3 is TGTGCCAGCAGCCCTCGGACTTCGGCGAACACCGGGGAGCTGTTTTTT.

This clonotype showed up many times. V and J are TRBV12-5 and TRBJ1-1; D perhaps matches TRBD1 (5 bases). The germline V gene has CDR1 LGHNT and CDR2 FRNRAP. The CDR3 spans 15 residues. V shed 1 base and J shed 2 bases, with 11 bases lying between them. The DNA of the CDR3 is TGTGCTAGTGGTTTGGCCCGGGGACGAAACACTGAAGCTTTCTTT. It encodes CASGLARGRNTEAFF.

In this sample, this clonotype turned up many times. CDR3 in DNA: TGTGCCAGCAGCCCTCTAGTTTATGCAGAGACCCAGTACTTC. Protein product: CASSPLVYAETQYF. The chain uses TRBV7-9 and TRBJ2-5, with unresolved D. The CDR3 spans 14 residues. The V gene's germline CDR1 is SEHNR and CDR2 FQNEAQ (reference sequence). The V and J ends lost 5 bases and 4 bases respectively, with 14 bases between them.

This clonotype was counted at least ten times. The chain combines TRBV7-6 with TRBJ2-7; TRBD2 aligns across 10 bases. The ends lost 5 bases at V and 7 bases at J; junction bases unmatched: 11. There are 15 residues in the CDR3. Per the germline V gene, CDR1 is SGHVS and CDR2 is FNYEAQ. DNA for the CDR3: TGTGCCAGCAGCCCGCCTAGCGGGGGCCCTAGGGAGCAGTACTTC. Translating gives CASSPPSGGPREQYF.

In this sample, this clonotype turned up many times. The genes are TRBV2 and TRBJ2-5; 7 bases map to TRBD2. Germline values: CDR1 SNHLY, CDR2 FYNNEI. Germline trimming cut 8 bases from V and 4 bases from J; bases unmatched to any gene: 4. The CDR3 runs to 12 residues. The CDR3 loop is CASALAGETQYF. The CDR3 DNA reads TGTGCCAGCGCCTTAGCGGGAGAGACCCAGTACTTC.

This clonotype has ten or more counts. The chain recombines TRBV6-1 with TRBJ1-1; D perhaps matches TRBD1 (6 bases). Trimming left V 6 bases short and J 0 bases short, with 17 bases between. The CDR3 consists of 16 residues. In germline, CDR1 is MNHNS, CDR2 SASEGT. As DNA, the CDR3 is TGTGCCAGCAGCCCATACTCCGGGACAATGAACACTGAAGCTTTCTTT. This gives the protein CASSPYSGTMNTEAFF.

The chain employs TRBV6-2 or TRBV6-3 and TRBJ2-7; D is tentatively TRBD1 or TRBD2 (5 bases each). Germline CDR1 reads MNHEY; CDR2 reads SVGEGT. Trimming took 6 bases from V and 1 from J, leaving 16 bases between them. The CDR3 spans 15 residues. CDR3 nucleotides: TGTGCCAGCAGCCCCTCCTGGGACCAGTCCTACGAGCAGTACTTC. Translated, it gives CASSPSWDQSYEQYF.

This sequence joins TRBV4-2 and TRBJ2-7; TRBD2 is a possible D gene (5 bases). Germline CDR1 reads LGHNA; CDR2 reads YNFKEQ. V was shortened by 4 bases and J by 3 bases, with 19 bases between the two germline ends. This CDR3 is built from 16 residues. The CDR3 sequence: CASSPREASLDYEQYF. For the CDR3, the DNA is TGTGCCAGCAGCCCGAGGGAAGCCTCGCTGGACTACGAGCAGTACTTC.

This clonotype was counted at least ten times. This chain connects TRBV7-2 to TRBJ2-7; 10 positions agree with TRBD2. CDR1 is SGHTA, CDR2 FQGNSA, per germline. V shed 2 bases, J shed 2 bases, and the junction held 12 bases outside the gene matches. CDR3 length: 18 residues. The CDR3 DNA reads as TGTGCCAGCAGCTTATTCCTCAGCGGGGGGGCCCTACCCTACGAGCAGTACTTC. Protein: CASSLFLSGGALPYEQYF. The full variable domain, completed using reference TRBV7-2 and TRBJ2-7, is GAGVSQSPSNKVTEKGKDVELRCDPISGHTALYWYRQSLGQGLEFLIYFQGNSAPDKSGLPSDRFSAERTGGSVSTLTIQRTQQEDSAVYLCASSLFLSGGALPYEQYFGPGTRLTVT.

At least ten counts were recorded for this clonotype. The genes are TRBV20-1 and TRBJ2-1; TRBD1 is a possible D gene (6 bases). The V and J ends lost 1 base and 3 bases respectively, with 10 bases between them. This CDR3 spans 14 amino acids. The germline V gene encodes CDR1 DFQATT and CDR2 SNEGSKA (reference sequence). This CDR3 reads CSARVGAIYNEQFF. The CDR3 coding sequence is TGCAGTGCTAGAGTGGGGGCAATCTACAATGAGCAGTTCTTC.

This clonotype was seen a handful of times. The CDR3 region has the DNA TGTGCCAGTAGTATCCTCGGGACAGGGGGCTTAAACAGACAGTATTTT. It codes for CASSILGTGGLNRQYF. The rearrangement links TRBV19 to TRBJ2-3; 12 positions match TRBD1. With V trimmed by 3 bases and J by 12 bases, 13 bases remained unmatched. Germline assignment: CDR1 LNHDA and CDR2 SQIVND (reference sequence). This CDR3 comprises 16 residues.

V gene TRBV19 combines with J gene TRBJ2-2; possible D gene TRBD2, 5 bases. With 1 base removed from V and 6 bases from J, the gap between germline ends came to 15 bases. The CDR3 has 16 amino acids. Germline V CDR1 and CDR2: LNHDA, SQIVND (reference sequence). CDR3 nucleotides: TGTGCCAGTAGTATAGTCGGAGCGGTCGGGGCCGGGGAGCTGTTTTTT. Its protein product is CASSIVGAVGAGELFF.

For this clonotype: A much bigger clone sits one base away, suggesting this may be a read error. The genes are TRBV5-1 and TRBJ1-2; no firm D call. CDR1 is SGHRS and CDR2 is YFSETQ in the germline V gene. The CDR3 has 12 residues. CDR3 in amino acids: CASSFDVYGHTF. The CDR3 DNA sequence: TGCGCCAGCAGCTTCGACGTGTATGGCCACACCTTC. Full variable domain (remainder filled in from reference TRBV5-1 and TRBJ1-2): KAGVTQTPRYLIKTRGQQVTLSCSPISGHRSVSWYQQTPGQGLQFLFEYFSETQRNKGNFPGRFSGRQFSNSRSEMNVSTLELGDSALYLCASSFDVYGHTFGSGTRLTVV.

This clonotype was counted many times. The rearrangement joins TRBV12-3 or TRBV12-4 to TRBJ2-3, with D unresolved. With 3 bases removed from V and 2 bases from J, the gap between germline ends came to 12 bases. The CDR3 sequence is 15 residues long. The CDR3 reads CASSFLPETTDTQYF. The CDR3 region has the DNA TGTGCCAGCAGTTTCTTGCCGGAGACCACAGATACGCAGTATTTT.

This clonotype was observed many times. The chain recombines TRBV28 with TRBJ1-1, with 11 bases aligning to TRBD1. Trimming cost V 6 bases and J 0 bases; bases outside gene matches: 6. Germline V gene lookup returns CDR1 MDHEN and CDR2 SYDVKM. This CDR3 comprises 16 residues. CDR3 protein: CASSSGTGGLNTEAFF. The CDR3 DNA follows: TGTGCCAGCAGCTCCGGGACAGGGGGATTGAACACTGAAGCTTTCTTT.

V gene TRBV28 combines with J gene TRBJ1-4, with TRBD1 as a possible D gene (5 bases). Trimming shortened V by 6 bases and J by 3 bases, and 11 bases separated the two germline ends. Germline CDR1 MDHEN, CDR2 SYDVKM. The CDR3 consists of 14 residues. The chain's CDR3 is CASRAGSANEKLFF. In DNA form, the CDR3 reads TGTGCCAGCAGGGCAGGGTCGGCTAATGAAAAACTGTTTTTT. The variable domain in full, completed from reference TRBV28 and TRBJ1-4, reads DVKVTQSSRYLVKRTGEKVFLECVQDMDHENMFWYRQDPGLGLRLIYFSYDVKMKEKGDIPEGYSVSREKKERFSLILESASTNQTSMYLCASRAGSANEKLFFGSGTQLSVL.

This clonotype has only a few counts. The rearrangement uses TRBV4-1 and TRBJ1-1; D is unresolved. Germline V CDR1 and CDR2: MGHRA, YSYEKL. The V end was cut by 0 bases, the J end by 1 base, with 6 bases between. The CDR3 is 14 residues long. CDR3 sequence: CASSQEQQNTEAFF. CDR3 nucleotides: TGCGCCAGCAGCCAAGAACAGCAGAACACTGAAGCTTTCTTT.

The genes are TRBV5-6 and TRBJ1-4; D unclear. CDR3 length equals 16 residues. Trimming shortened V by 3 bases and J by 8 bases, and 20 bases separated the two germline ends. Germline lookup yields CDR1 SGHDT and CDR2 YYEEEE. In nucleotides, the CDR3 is TGTGCCAGCAGCTCCCAAGCAGCAATCGTGGGGGAAAAACTGTTTTTT. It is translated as CASSSQAAIVGEKLFF.

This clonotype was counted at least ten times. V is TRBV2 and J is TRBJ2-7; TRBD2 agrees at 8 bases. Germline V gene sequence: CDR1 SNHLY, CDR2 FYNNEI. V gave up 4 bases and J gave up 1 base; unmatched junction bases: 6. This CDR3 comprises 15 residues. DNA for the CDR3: TGTGCCAGCAGTGCTGGCGGGGGGTTGTCCTACGAGCAGTACTTC. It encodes CASSAGGGLSYEQYF.

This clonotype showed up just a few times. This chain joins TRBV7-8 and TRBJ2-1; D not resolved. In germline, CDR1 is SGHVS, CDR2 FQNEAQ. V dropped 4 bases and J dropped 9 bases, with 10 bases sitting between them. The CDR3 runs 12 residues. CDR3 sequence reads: CASSSGRGEQFF. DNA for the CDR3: TGTGCCAGCAGCTCCGGCAGAGGTGAGCAGTTCTTC. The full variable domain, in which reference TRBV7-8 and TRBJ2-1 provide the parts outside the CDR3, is GAGVSQSPRYKVAKRGQDVALRCDPISGHVSLFWYQQALGQGPEFLTYFQNEAQLDKSGLPSDRFFAERPEGSVSTLKIQRTQQEDSAVYLCASSSGRGEQFFGPGTRLTVL.

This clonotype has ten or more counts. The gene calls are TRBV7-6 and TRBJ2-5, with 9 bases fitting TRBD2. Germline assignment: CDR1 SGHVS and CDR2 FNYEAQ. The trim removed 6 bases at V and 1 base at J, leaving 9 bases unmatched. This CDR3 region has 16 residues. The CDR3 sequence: CASRTWLAGSQETQYF. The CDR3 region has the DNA TGTGCCAGCAGAACCTGGCTAGCGGGATCCCAAGAGACCCAGTACTTC.